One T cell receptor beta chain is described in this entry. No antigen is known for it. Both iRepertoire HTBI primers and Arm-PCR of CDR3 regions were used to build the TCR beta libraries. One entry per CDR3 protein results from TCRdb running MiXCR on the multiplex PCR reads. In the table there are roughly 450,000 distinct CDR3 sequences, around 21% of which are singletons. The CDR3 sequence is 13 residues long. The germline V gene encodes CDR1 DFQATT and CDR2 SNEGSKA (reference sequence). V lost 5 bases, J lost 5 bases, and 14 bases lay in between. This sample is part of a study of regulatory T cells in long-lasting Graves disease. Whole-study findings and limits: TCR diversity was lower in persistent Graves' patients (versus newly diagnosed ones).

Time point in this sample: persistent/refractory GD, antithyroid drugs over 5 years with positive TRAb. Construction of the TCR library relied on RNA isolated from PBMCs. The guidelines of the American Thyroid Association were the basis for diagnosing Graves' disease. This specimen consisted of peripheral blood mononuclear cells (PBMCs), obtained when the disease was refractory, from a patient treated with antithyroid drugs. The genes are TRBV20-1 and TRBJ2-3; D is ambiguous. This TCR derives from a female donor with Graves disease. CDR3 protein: CSAHPVMRDTQYF. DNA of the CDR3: TGCAGTGCTCACCCCGTGATGAGAGATACGCAGTATTTT.